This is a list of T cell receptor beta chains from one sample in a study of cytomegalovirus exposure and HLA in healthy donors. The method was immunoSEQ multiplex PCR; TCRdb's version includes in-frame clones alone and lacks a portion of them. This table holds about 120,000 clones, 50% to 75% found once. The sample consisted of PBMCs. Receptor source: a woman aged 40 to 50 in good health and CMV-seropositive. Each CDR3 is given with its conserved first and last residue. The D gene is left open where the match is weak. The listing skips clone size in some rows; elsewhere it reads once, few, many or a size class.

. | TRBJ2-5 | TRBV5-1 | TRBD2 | CASSPLAGGPETQYF | TGCGCCAGCAGCCCACTGGCGGGGGGGCCCGAGACCCAGTACTTC
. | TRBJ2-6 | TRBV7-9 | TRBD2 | CASSLGGLAFSGANVLTF | TGTGCCAGCAGCTTAGGGGGACTAGCCTTCTCTGGGGCCAACGTCCTGACTTTC
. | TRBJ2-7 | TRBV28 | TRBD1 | CASSLDGQDSYEQYF | TGTGCCAGCAGTTTAGATGGACAGGACTCCTACGAGCAGTACTTC
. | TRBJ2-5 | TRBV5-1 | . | CASSQQETQYF | TGCGCCAGCAGCCAGCAAGAGACCCAGTACTTC
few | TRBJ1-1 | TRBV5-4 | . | CASSLLDRTAEAFF | TGTGCCAGCAGCCTCCTAGACAGGACCGCTGAAGCTTTCTTT
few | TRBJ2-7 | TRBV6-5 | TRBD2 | CASSAFASGNYEQYF | TGTGCCAGCAGTGCTTTTGCTAGCGGAAACTACGAGCAGTACTTC
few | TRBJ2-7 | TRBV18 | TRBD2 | CASSPPGAGGEQYF | TGTGCCAGCTCACCACCGGGAGCGGGAGGCGAGCAGTACTTC
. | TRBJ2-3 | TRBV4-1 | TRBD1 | CASSQERAGGFADTQYF | TGCGCCAGCAGCCAAGAGAGGGCAGGGGGCTTCGCAGATACGCAGTATTTT
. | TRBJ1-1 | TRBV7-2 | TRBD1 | CASSLQPEDRRLAEAFF | TGTGCCAGCAGCTTACAACCCGAGGACAGGCGCTTAGCTGAAGCTTTCTTT
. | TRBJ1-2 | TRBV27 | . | CASTIAGATTDYTF | TGTGCCAGCACCATCGCAGGGGCTACTACCGACTACACCTTC
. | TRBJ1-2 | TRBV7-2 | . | CASSLGHKNYGYTF | TGTGCCAGCAGCTTAGGGCACAAAAACTATGGCTACACCTTC
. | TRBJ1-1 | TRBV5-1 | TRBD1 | CASSLDRASEAFF | TGCGCCAGCAGCCTCGACAGGGCCAGTGAAGCTTTCTTT
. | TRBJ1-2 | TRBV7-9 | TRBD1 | CASSHTDRVGDGYTF | TGTGCCAGCAGCCATACGGACAGGGTTGGAGATGGCTACACCTTC
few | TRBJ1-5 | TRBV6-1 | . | CASRPAGWNNQPQHF | TGTGCCAGCAGACCGGCGGGCTGGAACAATCAGCCCCAGCATTTT
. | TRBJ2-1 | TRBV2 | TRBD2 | CASSELAGTFDNEQFF | TGTGCCAGCAGTGAACTAGCGGGGACTTTCGACAATGAGCAGTTCTTC
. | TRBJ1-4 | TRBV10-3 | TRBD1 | CATTTGGREKLFF | TGTGCCACGACGACAGGGGGTAGGGAAAAACTGTTTTTT
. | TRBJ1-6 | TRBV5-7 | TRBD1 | CASSLPKTGVSSYNSPLHF | TGTGCCAGCAGCTTGCCTAAGACAGGGGTCAGCTCCTATAATTCACCCCTCCACTTT
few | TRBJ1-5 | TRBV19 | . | CASSIDPGYNQPQHF | TGTGCCAGTAGTATAGATCCCGGTTACAATCAGCCCCAGCATTTT
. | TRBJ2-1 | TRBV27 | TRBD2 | CASSLEGLTYNEQFF | TGTGCCAGCAGTTTGGAGGGACTAACCTACAATGAGCAGTTCTTC
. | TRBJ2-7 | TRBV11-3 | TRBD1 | CASSRDRDHEQYF | TGTGCCAGCAGCAGGGACAGGGACCACGAGCAGTACTTC
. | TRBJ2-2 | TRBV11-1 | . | CASSPFAGTNTGELFF | TGTGCCAGCAGCCCCTTTGCGGGGACGAACACCGGGGAGCTGTTTTTT
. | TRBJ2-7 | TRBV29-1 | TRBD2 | CSVEARGTSGIYEQYF | TGCAGCGTTGAAGCTCGCGGGACTAGCGGGATCTACGAGCAGTACTTC
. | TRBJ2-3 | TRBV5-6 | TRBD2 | CASSLARASGRDTQYF | TGTGCCAGCAGCTTGGCCCGGGCTAGCGGGAGGGATACGCAGTATTTT
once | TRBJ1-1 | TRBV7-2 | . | CASSLVGGGPAEAFF | TGTGCCAGCAGCTTAGTGGGGGGGGGTCCGGCTGAAGCTTTCTTT
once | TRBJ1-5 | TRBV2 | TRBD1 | CASSIGQAGNQPQHF | TGTGCCAGCAGTATCGGACAGGCGGGAAATCAGCCCCAGCATTTT
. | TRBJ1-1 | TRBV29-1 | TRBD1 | CSAQLGTVNTEAFF | TGCAGCGCCCAACTGGGGACAGTGAACACTGAAGCTTTCTTT
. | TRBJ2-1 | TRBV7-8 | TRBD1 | CASSLGVGQGTEQFF | TGTGCCAGCAGCTTAGGTGTGGGACAGGGAACTGAGCAGTTCTTC
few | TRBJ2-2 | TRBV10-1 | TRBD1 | CASSWTGDGTGELFF | TGCGCCAGCTCCTGGACAGGGGATGGCACCGGGGAGCTGTTTTTT
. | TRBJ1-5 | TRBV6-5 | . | CASRPYRDGNQPQHF | TGTGCCAGCAGGCCCTACAGGGACGGCAATCAGCCCCAGCATTTT
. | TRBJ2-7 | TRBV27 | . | CASSPAQGAYEQYF | TGTGCCAGCAGTCCCGCCCAGGGTGCCTACGAGCAGTACTTC
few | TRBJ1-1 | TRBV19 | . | CASRQGYRSGGTEAFF | TGTGCCAGTAGGCAGGGGTATAGATCCGGTGGCACTGAAGCTTTCTTT